Here is one T cell receptor beta chain with its context. The antigen remains undetermined. The data were obtained in a study of Ad26.COV2.S vaccination and SARS-CoV-2 variants. Study results and caveats: Comparability of non-spike TCR breadth was observed across vaccine and placebo recipients. Total T cell responses were possibly underestimated by TCR breadth and depth analyses.

Treatment meaning: around 19 received Ad26.COV2.S at low or high dose, single or two shots; about 5 received placebo; per-sample allocation not given. Collection of the samples took place on day 63 after the first injection of vaccine or placebo. In Boston, an adult donor aged 18-55 years took part. This vaccine is an Ad26 vector that expresses the Wuhan-strain SARS-CoV-2 spike. Sequencing used immunoSEQ multiplex PCR; TCRdb keeps in-frame clones, though not all of them. Here the sample spans 300,000 to 350,000 clones, about 85% being singletons. Germline V lookup: CDR1 SGHVS, CDR2 FQNEAQ. V shed 5 bases and J 0 bases; nucleotides not matched to a gene: 5. The CDR3 sequence is 15 residues long.

The receptor was isolated from a person aged 18-65 years who received the Ad26.COV2.S COVID-19 vaccine or a placebo. The rearrangement joins TRBV7-8 to TRBJ2-7, with TRBD1 matching over 9 bases. The input for sequencing was peripheral blood, taken in a trial of Ad26.COV2.S vaccine versus placebo. The CDR3 DNA reads as TGTGCCAGCAGCCCTGTGGACAGGGGCTCCTACGAGCAGTACTTC. Translated, it gives CASSPVDRGSYEQYF.